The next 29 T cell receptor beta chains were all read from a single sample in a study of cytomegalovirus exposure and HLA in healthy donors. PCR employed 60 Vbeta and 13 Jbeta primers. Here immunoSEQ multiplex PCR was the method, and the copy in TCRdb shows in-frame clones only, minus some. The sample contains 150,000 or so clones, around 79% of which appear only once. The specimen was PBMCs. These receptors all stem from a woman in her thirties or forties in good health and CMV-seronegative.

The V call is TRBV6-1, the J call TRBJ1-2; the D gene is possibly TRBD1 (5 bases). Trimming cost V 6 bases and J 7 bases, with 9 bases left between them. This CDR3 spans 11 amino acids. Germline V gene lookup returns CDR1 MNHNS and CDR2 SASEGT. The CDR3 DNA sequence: TGTGCCAGCAGATCCAGGGTTGGCTACACCTTC. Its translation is CASRSRVGYTF.

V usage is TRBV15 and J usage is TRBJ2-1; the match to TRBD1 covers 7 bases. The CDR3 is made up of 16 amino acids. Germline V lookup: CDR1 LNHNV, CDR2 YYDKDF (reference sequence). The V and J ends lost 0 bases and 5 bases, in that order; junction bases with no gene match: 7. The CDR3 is CATSRDRDRTNNEQFF. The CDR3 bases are TGTGCCACCAGCAGAGATCGGGACAGAACAAACAATGAGCAGTTCTTC.

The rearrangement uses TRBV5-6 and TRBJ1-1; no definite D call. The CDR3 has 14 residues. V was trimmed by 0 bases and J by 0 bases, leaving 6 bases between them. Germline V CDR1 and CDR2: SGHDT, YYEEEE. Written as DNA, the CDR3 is TGTGCCAGCAGCTTGGGACGGGTGAACACTGAAGCTTTCTTT. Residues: CASSLGRVNTEAFF.

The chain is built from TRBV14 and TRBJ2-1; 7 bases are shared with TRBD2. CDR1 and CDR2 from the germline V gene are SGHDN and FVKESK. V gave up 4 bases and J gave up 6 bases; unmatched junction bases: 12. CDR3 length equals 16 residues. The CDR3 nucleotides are TGTGCCAGCAGCCGACTGCTAGCGGAAGGTGGCAATGAGCAGTTCTTC. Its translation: CASSRLLAEGGNEQFF.

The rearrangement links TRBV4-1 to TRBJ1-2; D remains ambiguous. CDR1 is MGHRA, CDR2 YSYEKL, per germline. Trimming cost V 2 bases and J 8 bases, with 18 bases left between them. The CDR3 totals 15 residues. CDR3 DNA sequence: TGCGCCAGCAGCCAACCGGGAGGCAGACGAAAGGGCTACACCTTC. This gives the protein CASSQPGGRRKGYTF.

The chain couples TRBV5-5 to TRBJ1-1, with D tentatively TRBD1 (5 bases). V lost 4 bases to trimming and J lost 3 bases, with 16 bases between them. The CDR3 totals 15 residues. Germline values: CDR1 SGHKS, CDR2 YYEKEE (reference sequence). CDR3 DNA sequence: TGTGCCAGCAGCCCCGACTTAAGGGGTTACACTGAAGCTTTCTTT. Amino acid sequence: CASSPDLRGYTEAFF.

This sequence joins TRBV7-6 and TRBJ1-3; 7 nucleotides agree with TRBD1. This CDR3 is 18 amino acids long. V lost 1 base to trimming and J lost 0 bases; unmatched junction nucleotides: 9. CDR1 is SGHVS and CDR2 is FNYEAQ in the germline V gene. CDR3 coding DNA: TGTGCCAGCAGCTTAGGACAGGGCTCTCTATTCTCTGGAAACACCATATATTTT. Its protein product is CASSLGQGSLFSGNTIYF.

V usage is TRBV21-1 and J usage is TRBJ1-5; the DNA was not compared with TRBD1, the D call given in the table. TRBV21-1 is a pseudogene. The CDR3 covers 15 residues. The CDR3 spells CASSDRGDGNQPQHF. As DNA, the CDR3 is TGTGCCAGCAGCGACAGGGGGGATGGCAATCAGCCCCAGCATTTT.

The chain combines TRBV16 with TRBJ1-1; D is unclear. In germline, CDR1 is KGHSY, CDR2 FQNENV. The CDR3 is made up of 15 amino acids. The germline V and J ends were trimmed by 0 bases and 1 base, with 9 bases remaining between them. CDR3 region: CASSQSMRGNTEAFF. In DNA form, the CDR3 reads TGTGCCAGCAGCCAATCGATGAGAGGGAACACTGAAGCTTTCTTT.

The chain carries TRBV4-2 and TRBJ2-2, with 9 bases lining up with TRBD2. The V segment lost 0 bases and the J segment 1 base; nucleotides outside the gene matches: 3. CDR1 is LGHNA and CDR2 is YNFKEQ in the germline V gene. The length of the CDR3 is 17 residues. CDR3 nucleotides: TGTGCCAGCAGCCAAGACGGTAGCGGGGGGAACACCGGGGAGCTGTTTTTT. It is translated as CASSQDGSGGNTGELFF.

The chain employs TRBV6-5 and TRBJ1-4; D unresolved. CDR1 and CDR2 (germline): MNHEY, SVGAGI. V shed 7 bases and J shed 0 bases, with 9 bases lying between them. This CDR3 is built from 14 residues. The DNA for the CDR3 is TGTGCCAGCAAACTAGGTTCAACTAATGAAAAACTGTTTTTT. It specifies CASKLGSTNEKLFF.

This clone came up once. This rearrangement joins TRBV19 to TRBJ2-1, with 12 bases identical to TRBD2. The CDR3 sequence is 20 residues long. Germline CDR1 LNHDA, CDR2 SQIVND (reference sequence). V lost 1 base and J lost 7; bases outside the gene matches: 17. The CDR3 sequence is CASSIAGLAGGQGKWNEQFF. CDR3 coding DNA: TGTGCCAGTAGTATAGCAGGGCTAGCGGGGGGGCAAGGTAAATGGAATGAGCAGTTCTTC.

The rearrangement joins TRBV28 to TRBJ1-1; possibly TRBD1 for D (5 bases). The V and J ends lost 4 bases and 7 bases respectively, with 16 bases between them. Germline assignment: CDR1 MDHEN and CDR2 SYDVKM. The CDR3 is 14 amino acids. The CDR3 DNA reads TGTGCCAGCAGTTCTGGGGCGGTTAAGGTTGAAGCTTTCTTT. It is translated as CASSSGAVKVEAFF. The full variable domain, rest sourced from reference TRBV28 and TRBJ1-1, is DVKVTQSSRYLVKRTGEKVFLECVQDMDHENMFWYRQDPGLGLRLIYFSYDVKMKEKGDIPEGYSVSREKKERFSLILESASTNQTSMYLCASSSGAVKVEAFFGQGTRLTVV.

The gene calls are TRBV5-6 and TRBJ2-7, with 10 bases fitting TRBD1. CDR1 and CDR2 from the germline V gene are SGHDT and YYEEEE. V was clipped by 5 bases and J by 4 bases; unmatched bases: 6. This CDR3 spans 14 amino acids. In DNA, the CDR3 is TGTGCCAGCAGTTGGGACAGGGGTATTTACGAGCAGTACTTC. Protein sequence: CASSWDRGIYEQYF.

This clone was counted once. The CDR3 reads CASSGSGLGLYEQYF. CDR3 sequence (DNA): TGTGCCAGCAGTGGGTCCGGACTAGGCCTCTACGAGCAGTACTTC. The gene calls are TRBV6-1 and TRBJ2-7; TRBD2 matches at 7 bases. J lost 3 bases, V lost 4 bases, and 9 bases had no gene match. Germline CDR1 MNHNS, CDR2 SASEGT. The CDR3 length is 15 residues.

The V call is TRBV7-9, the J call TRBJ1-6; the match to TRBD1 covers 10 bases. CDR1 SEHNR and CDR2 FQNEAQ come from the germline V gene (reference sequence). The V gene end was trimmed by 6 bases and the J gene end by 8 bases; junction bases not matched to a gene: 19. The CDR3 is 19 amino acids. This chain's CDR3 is CASSLRMIGGTGDDSPLHF. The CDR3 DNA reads TGTGCCAGCAGTCTTAGAATGATAGGAGGGACAGGGGATGATTCACCCCTCCACTTT.

The CDR3 region has the DNA TGCGCCAGCAACCTAGGGGGCCGGCGGACCACCTACAATGAGCAGTTCTTC. Translating gives CASNLGGRRTTYNEQFF. This chain links TRBV10-1 with TRBJ2-1; 7 bases agree with TRBD1. Losses at the gene ends were 7 bases for V and 2 bases for J; bases not matched to a gene: 14. The length of the CDR3 is 17 residues. The germline gives CDR1 WNHNN, CDR2 SYGVQD (reference sequence).

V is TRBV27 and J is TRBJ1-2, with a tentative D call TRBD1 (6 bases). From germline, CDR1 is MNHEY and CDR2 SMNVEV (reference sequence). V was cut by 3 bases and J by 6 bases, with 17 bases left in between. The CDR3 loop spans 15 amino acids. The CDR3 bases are TGTGCCAGCAGTTTGTCCGCATCAGGGGACGATGGCTACACCTTC. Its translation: CASSLSASGDDGYTF.

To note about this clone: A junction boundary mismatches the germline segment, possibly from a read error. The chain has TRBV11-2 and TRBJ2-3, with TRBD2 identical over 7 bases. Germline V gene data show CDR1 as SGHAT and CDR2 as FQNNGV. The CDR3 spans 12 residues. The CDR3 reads CASSLGESTSDF. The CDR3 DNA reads TGTGCCAGCAGCTTAGGCGAGAGTACTAGCGATTTT.

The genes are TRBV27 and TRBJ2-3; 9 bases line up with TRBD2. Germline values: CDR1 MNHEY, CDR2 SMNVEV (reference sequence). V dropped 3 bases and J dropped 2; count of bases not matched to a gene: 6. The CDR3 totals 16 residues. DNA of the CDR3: TGTGCCAGCAGTTTGGTGGCGGGGGGGTTCACAGATACGCAGTATTTT. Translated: CASSLVAGGFTDTQYF.

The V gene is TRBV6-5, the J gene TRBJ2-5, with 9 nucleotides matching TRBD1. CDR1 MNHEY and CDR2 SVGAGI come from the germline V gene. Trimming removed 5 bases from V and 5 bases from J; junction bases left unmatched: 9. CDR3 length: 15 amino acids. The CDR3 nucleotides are TGTGCCAGCAGTAAATACAGGGGGCGAGAGGAGACCCAGTACTTC. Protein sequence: CASSKYRGREETQYF.

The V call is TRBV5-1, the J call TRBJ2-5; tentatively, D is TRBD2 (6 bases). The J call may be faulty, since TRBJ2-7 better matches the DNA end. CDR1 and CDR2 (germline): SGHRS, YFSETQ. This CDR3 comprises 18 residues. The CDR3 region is CASSLYGGAVRSSYEQYF. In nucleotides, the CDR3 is TGCGCCAGCAGCTTGTATGGCGGGGCAGTGCGGAGCTCCTACGAGCAGTACTTC.

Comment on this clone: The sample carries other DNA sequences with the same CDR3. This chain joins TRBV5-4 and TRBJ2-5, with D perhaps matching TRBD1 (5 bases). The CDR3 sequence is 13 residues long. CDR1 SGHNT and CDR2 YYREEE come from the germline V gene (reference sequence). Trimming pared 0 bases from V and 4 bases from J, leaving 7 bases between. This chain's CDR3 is CASSLGGSETQYF. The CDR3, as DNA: TGTGCCAGCAGCTTGGGGGGCTCAGAGACCCAGTACTTC. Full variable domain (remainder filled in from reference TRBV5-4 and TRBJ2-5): ETGVTQSPTHLIKTRGQQVTLRCSSQSGHNTVSWYQQALGQGPQFIFQYYREEENGRGNFPPRFSGLQFPNYSSELNVNALELDDSALYLCASSLGGSETQYFGPGTRLLVL.

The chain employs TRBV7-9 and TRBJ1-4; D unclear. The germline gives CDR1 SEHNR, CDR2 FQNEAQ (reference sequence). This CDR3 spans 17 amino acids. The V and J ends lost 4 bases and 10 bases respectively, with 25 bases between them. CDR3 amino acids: CASSSPNWTLGGGKLFF. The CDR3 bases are TGTGCCAGCAGCTCCCCAAATTGGACCCTAGGAGGAGGAAAACTGTTTTTT.

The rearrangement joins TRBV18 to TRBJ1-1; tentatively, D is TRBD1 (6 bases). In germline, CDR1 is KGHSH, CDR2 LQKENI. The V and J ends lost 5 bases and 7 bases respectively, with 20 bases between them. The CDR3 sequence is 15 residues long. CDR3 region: CASSSGQTITGEAFF. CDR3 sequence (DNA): TGTGCCAGCTCATCAGGACAGACAATAACCGGTGAAGCTTTCTTT.

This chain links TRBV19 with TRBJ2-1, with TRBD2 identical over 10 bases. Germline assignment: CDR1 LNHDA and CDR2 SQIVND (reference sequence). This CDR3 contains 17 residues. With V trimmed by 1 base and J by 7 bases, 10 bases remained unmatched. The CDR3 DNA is TGTGCCAGTAGTATAGCGGCTAGCGGGGGCGGGAGTAATGAGCAGTTCTTC. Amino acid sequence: CASSIAASGGGSNEQFF.

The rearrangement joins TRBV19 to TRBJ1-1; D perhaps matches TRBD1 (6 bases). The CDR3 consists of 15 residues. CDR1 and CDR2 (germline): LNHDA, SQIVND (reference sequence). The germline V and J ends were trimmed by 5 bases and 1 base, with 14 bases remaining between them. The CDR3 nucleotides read TGTGCCAGTAGTCTAGTGGACAGAGAGAACACTGAAGCTTTCTTT. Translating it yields CASSLVDRENTEAFF.

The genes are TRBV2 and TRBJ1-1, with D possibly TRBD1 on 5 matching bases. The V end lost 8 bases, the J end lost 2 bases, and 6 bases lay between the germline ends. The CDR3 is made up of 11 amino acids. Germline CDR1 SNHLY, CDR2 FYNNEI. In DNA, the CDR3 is TGTGCCAGCGACAGAAACACTGAAGCTTTCTTT. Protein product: CASDRNTEAFF.

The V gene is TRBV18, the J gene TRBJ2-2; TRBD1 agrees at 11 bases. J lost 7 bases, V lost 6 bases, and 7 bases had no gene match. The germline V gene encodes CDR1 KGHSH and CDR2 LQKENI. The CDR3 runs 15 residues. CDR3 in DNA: TGTGCCAGCTCCCCGGACAGGGGGCAATTCGGGGAGCTGTTTTTT. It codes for CASSPDRGQFGELFF.